This T cell receptor beta chain was recorded in a study of sequential checkpoint blockade in melanoma. Study details: Arm A got nivolumab then ipilimumab; arm B the reverse, 1:1. Each arm's sequence ended with maintenance nivolumab.

Profiled with immunoSEQ multiplex PCR; TCRdb holds only in-frame clones, not every one. The table includes more than 15,000 clones, 85% to 95% detected once. The CDR3 spans 14 residues. From germline, CDR1 is ENHRY and CDR2 SYGVKD. The V gene lost 2 bases and the J gene lost 6 bases, with 13 bases spanning the gap. Noted treatment: randomized to nivolumab then ipilimumab (arm A) or the reverse (arm B). This sequence joins TRBV10-3 and TRBJ1-2, with D possibly TRBD1 on 6 matching bases. This specimen was CD8+ T cells sorted from blood (inferred from file names), taken from a patient given nivolumab and ipilimumab in sequence. This sequence originates from a human donor with melanoma. The CDR3 sequence: CAISEDRTVDGYTF. CDR3 nucleotides: TGTGCCATCAGTGAGGACAGGACGGTAGATGGCTACACCTTC.